One sample yielded the 16 T cell receptor beta chains listed below, sequenced in a study of blood T cells in healthy people across ages. Then a second PCR, running roughly 6 to 12 cycles, was carried out with a sample-barcoded 5' primer and a J-beta primer mix. TCRdb called the 5' RACE reads again in MiXCR, with one record for every CDR3 protein. The sample comprises approximately 1,000,000 distinct CDR3 sequences, around two fifths of which are singletons, and around 14% rests with the top ten. Sequenced input: blood. The receptors originated from a man between 18 and 35 years old in good health.

This chain connects TRBV27 to TRBJ1-1, with unresolved D. Trimming removed 1 base at V and 0 bases at J, with 12 bases between. The CDR3 runs to 16 residues. Per germline, CDR1 MNHEY and CDR2 SMNVEV (reference sequence). CDR3 protein: CASSLYQAYLNTEAFF. CDR3 sequence (DNA): TGTGCCAGCAGTTTATATCAGGCCTACCTGAACACTGAAGCTTTCTTT.

This clonotype was recorded only once. Germline is not matched at one junction end, which may reflect a read error. The J gene is TRBJ2-7, the V gene TRBV6-5, with a weak D call TRBD2 (5 bases). CDR1 is MNHEY and CDR2 is SVGAGI in the germline V gene. The CDR3 covers 13 residues. The CDR3 protein is CASRAAYSYVQYF. The CDR3 nucleotides are TGTGCCAGCAGAGCGGCCTATTCGTACGTGCAGTACTTC.

About this clonotype itself: This may be a read error, as it is one base from a much larger clone. This chain links TRBV12-3 or TRBV12-4 with TRBJ2-7; D remains unclear. The V end lost 2 bases, the J end lost 7 bases, and 12 bases lay between the germline ends. The CDR3 extends over 13 amino acids. CDR3 protein: CASSLISYNEQYF. The DNA for the CDR3 is TGTGCCAGCAGTTTAATTAGCTACAATGAGCAGTACTTC.

The V call is TRBV12-3 or TRBV12-4, the J call TRBJ2-1; 7 positions agree with TRBD1. This CDR3 has 15 residues. The V and J ends lost 6 bases and 2 bases, in that order; junction bases with no gene match: 7. CDR3 coding DNA: TGTGCCAGCAGCCTGGGGACAGTTACCTACAATGAGCAGTTCTTC. It codes for CASSLGTVTYNEQFF.

The genes are TRBV6-1 and TRBJ1-5, with D hard to call. V was cut by 8 bases and J by 0 bases, with 8 bases left in between. CDR3 length equals 13 residues. From germline, CDR1 is MNHNS and CDR2 SASEGT. The CDR3, as DNA: TGTGCCAGCGCGACGGTTAGCAATCAGCCCCAGCATTTT. Translation gives CASATVSNQPQHF.

The rearrangement uses TRBV20-1 and TRBJ2-3; 8 bases are shared with TRBD2. This CDR3 has 14 residues. The V and J ends lost 4 bases and 3 bases, in that order; junction bases with no gene match: 6. The germline CDR1 and CDR2 sequences are DFQATT and SNEGSKA (reference sequence). CDR3 sequence (DNA): TGCAGTGCTACTAGCGGGTTTACAACAGATACGCAGTATTTT. Its protein product is CSATSGFTTDTQYF.

This clonotype was counted only a few times. This sequence joins TRBV27 and TRBJ2-3, with D unresolved. CDR1 is MNHEY and CDR2 is SMNVEV in the germline V gene (reference sequence). The CDR3 has 10 amino acids. The ends were cut back, 8 bases at V and 4 bases at J, with 4 bases in the middle. The CDR3 coding sequence is TGTGCCAGCCCCTCAGATACGCAGTATTTT. Amino acids: CASPSDTQYF.

This clonotype was counted a few times. The CDR3 is CASSQDAGTNQPQHF. For the CDR3, the DNA is TGCGCCAGCAGCCAAGATGCAGGGACCAATCAGCCCCAGCATTTT. The V gene is TRBV4-3, the J gene TRBJ1-5, with TRBD1 as a possible D gene (5 bases). Trimming shortened V by 0 bases and J by 3 bases, and 9 bases separated the two germline ends. The CDR3 runs to 15 residues. The V gene's germline CDR1 is LGHNA and CDR2 YSLEER.

The table lists this clonotype with a few counts. The junction differs from germline at one of its ends, possibly a read error. This chain uses TRBV6-5 with TRBJ1-6, with 7 nucleotides matching TRBD1. In germline, CDR1 is MNHEY, CDR2 SVGAGI. The CDR3 covers 15 residues. Here the CDR3 reads CASSTRDSYTSPLHF. The CDR3 coding sequence is TGTGCCAGCAGTACCCGGGACAGTTATACTTCACCCCTCCACTTT.

V and J are TRBV7-9 and TRBJ2-4; D not resolved. With the DNA end fitting TRBJ2-7 better, the J assignment may be wrong. Per germline, CDR1 SEHNR and CDR2 FQNEAQ (reference sequence). The CDR3 covers 14 residues. CDR3 residues: CASSVRSRPYEQYF. CDR3 DNA: TGTGCCAGCAGCGTAAGGTCGCGCCCCTACGAGCAGTACTTC.

The V call is TRBV6-1, the J call TRBJ2-2; 10 bases are shared with TRBD1. This CDR3 spans 15 amino acids. CDR1 MNHNS and CDR2 SASEGT come from the germline V gene. J gave up 6 bases and V 10 bases, and 11 bases lay outside the gene matches. The CDR3 sequence is CATDWDRGNAGELFF. Here the CDR3 DNA reads TGTGCCACCGATTGGGACAGGGGAAACGCCGGGGAGCTGTTTTTT.

V is TRBV5-1 and J is TRBJ1-1; unclear D gene. Trimming took off 4 bases at V and 0 bases at J, with 13 bases between the two ends. The CDR3 extends over 15 amino acids. The germline CDR1 and CDR2 sequences are SGHRS and YFSETQ. DNA of the CDR3: TGCGCCAGCAGCACAGAAGGAGGGATGAACACTGAAGCTTTCTTT. Its translation is CASSTEGGMNTEAFF.

As for this clonotype: Germline and junction disagree at one end, which may indicate a read error. The J gene is TRBJ2-3, the V gene TRBV11-2; D gene ambiguous. The CDR3 has 11 residues. Germline values: CDR1 SGHAT, CDR2 FQNNGV. The CDR3 coding sequence is TGTGCCGGCAGCTTGCAAGATACGCAGTATTTT. Its translation is CAGSLQDTQYF.

This clonotype has a handful of counts. V is TRBV7-9 and J is TRBJ1-4; D ambiguous. Looked up from germline, CDR1 is SEHNR and CDR2 is FQNEAQ (reference sequence). This CDR3 has 15 amino acids. V gave up 5 bases and J gave up 4 bases, with 14 bases separating them. The CDR3 nucleotides read TGTGCCAGCAGCGCAGACGGTCCACGTAATGAAAAACTGTTTTTT. Translation: CASSADGPRNEKLFF.

The rearrangement links TRBV30 to TRBJ1-2; 8 bases map to TRBD1. The length of the CDR3 is 14 residues. Germline V gene data show CDR1 as GTSNPN and CDR2 as SVGIG (reference sequence). The trim removed 3 bases at V and 7 bases at J, leaving 10 bases unmatched. The CDR3 DNA follows: TGTGCCTGGAGACTAGGACAGGGCGGTGCTGGCTACACCTTC. Its protein product is CAWRLGQGGAGYTF. The full variable domain, rest sourced from reference TRBV30 and TRBJ1-2, is SQTIHQWPATLVQPVGSPLSLECTVEGTSNPNLYWYRQAAGRGLQLLFYSVGIGQISSEVPQNLSASRPQDRQFILSSKKLLLSDSGFYLCAWRLGQGGAGYTFGSGTRLTVV.

The chain combines TRBV14 with TRBJ2-3, with TRBD1 matching over 7 bases. CDR1 is SGHDN and CDR2 is FVKESK in the germline V gene. The V gene end was trimmed by 2 bases and the J gene end by 4 bases; junction bases not matched to a gene: 12. This CDR3 has 17 amino acids. CDR3 sequence reads: CASSQSTFLGGPDTQYF. In DNA form, the CDR3 reads TGTGCCAGCAGCCAATCAACCTTCCTAGGGGGCCCAGATACGCAGTATTTT.